Sequencing of this T cell receptor beta chain was carried out in a study of T cell responses to AZD1222 COVID-19 vaccine. V was clipped by 4 bases and J by 8 bases, with 13 bases between them. Germline CDR1 is SGDLS and CDR2 is YYNGEE. CDR3 length: 13 residues. Method: immunoSEQ multiplex PCR; TCRdb's copy keeps in-frame clones and lacks some. The sample shows some 100,000 clones, 88% of them seen only once. This clone was observed once. Sample: peripheral blood, taken on day 0 of MenACWY control vaccination. This clonotype originated in an adult in good health. The rearrangement uses TRBV9 and TRBJ1-3; TRBD1 is a possible D gene (5 bases). The CDR3 DNA sequence: TGTGCCAGCAGCTATCACAGGATGGACACCATATATTTT. It is translated as CASSYHRMDTIYF. The variable domain in full, with the rest retrieved from reference TRBV9 and TRBJ1-3, is DSGVTQTPKHLITATGQRVTLRCSPRSGDLSVYWYQQSLDQGLQFLIQYYNGEERAKGNILERFSAQQFPDLHSELNLSSLELGDSALYFCASSYHRMDTIYFGEGSWLTVV.